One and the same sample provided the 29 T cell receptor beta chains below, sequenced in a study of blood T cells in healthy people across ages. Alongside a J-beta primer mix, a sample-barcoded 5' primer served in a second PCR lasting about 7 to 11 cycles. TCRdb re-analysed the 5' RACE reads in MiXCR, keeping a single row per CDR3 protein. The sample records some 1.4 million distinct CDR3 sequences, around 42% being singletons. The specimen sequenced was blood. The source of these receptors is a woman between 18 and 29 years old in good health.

The CDR3 protein is CSARAGLAGTDTQYF. The CDR3 DNA reads TGCAGTGCTAGGGCCGGACTAGCGGGGACAGATACGCAGTATTTT. The genes are TRBV20-1 and TRBJ2-3, with TRBD2 identical over 12 bases. This CDR3 is built from 15 residues. Germline V CDR1 and CDR2: DFQATT, SNEGSKA (reference sequence). The V gene end was trimmed by 3 bases and the J gene end by 3 bases; junction bases not matched to a gene: 4.

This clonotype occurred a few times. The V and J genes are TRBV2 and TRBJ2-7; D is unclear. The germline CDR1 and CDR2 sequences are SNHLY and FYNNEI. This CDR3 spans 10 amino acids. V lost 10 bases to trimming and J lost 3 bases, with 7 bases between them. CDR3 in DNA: TGTGCCAACGGCAACTACGAGCAGTACTTC. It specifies CANGNYEQYF.

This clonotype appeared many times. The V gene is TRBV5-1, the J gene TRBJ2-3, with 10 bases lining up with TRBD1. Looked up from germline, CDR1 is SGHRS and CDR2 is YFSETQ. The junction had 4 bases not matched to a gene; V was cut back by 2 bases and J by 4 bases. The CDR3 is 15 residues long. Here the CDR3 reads CASSLRGQGADTQYF. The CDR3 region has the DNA TGCGCCAGCAGCTTACGAGGACAGGGGGCAGATACGCAGTATTTT.

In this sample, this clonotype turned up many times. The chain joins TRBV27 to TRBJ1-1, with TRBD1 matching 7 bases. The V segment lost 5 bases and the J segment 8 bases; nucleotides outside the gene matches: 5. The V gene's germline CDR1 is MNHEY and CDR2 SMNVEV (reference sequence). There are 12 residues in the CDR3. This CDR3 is CASSTLQGEAFF. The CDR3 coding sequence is TGTGCCAGCAGTACATTACAGGGGGAAGCTTTCTTT.

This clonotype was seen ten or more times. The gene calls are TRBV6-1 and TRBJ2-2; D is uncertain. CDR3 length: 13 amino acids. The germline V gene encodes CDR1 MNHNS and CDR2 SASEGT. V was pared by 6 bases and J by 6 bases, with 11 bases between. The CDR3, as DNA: TGTGCCAGCAGAACCCGGGTACCCGGGGAGCTGTTTTTT. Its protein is CASRTRVPGELFF.

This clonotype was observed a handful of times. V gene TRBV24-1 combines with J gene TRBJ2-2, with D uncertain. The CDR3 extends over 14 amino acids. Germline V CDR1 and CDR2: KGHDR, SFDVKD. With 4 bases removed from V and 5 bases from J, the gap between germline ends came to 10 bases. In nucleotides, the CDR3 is TGTGCCACCAGTGAGGGATGGGATACCGGGGAGCTGTTTTTT. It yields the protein CATSEGWDTGELFF.

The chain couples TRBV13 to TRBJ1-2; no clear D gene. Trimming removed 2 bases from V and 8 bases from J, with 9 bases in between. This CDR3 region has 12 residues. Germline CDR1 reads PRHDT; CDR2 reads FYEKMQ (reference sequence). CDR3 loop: CASSLSSVGYTF. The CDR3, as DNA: TGTGCCAGCAGCTTAAGTTCAGTAGGCTACACCTTC.

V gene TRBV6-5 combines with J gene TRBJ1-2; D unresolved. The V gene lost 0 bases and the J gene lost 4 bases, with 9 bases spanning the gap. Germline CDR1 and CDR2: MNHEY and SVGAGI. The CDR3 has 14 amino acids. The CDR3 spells CASSYSMGFYGYTF. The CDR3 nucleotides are TGTGCCAGCAGTTACTCGATGGGGTTCTATGGCTACACCTTC.

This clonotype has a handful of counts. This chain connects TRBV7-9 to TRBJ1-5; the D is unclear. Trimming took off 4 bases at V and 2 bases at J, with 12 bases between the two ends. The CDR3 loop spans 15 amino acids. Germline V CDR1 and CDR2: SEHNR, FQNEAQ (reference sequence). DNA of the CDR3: TGTGCCAGCAGCTCCGGGTACGGACGCAATCAGCCCCAGCATTTT. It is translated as CASSSGYGRNQPQHF.

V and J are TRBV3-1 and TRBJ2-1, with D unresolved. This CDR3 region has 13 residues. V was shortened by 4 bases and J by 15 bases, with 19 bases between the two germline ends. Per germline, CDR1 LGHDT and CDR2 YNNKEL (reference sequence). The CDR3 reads CASSPLGLLVGFF. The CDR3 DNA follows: TGTGCCAGCAGCCCGCTGGGATTGTTGGTCGGGTTCTTC.

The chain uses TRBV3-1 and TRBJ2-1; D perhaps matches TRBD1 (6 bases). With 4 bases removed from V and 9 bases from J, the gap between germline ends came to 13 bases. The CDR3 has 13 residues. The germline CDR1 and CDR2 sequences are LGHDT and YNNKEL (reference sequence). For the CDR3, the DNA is TGTGCCAGCAGCCCTTCCCTAGGGGGTGAGCAGTTCTTC. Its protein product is CASSPSLGGEQFF.

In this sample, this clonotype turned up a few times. The CDR3 nucleotides read TGTGCCAGCAGTATCGGGGTAGCCGGGGAGCTGTTTTTT. It specifies CASSIGVAGELFF. The J gene is TRBJ2-2, the V gene TRBV27; TRBD2 is a possible D gene (5 bases). This CDR3 region has 13 residues. Germline lookup yields CDR1 MNHEY and CDR2 SMNVEV (reference sequence). V lost 5 bases to trimming and J lost 6 bases, with 10 bases between them.

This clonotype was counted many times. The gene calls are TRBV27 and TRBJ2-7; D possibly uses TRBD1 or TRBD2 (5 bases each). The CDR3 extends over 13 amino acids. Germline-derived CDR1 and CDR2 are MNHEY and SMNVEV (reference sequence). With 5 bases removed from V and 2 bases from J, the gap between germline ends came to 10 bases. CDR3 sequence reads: CASSQGVPYEQYF. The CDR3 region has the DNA TGTGCCAGCAGTCAGGGAGTCCCCTACGAGCAGTACTTC.

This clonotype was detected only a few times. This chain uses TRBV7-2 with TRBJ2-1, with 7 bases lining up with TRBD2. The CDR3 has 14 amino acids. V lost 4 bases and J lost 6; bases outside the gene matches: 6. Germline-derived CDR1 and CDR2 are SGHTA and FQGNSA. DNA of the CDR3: TGTGCCAGCAGCTCCCGGACTAGATCCAATGAGCAGTTCTTC. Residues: CASSSRTRSNEQFF.

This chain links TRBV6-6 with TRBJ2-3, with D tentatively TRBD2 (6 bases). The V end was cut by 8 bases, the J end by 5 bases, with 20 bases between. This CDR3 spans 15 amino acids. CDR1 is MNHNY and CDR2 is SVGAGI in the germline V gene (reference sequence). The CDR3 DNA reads TGTGCCAGCCACGCCTCCGGGACTGTGGGAGATACGCAGTATTTT. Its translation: CASHASGTVGDTQYF.

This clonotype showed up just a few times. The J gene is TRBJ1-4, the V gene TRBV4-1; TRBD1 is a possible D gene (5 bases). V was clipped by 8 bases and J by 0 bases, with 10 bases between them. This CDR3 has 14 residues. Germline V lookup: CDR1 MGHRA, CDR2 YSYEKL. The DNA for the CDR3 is TGCGCCAGCGGGGGTGGGGCAACTAATGAAAAACTGTTTTTT. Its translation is CASGGGATNEKLFF.

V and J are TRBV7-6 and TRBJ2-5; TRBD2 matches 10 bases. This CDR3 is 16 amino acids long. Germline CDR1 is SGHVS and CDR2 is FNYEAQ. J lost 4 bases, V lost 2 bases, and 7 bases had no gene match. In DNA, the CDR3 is TGTGCCAGCAGCTTATGGAGCGGGGGGGCTTCAGAGACCCAGTACTTC. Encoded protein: CASSLWSGGASETQYF.

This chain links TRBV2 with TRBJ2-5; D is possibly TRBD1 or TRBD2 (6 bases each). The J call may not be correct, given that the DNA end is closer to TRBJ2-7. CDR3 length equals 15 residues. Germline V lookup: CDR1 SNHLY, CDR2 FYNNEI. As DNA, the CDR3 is TGTGCCAGCAGTGGGGAAGGGGGGCCCTCCTACGAGCAGTACTTC. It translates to CASSGEGGPSYEQYF.

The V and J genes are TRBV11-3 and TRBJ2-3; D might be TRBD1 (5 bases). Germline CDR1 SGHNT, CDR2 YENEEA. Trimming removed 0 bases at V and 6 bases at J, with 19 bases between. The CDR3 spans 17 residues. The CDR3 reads CASSLEGWGFEDDTQYF. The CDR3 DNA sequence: TGTGCCAGCAGCTTAGAGGGTTGGGGCTTCGAGGACGATACGCAGTATTTT.

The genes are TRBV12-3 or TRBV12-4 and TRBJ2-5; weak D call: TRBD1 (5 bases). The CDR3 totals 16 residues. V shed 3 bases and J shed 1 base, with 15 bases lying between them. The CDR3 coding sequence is TGTGCCAGCAGTTTCCCACAGGTCCCTACCCAAGAGACCCAGTACTTC. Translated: CASSFPQVPTQETQYF.

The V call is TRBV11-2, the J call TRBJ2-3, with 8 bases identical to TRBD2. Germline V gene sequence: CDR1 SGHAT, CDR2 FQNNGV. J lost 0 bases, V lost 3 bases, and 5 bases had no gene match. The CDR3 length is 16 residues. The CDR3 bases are TGTGCCAGCAGCTTTACGCGGGGGGTTAGCACAGATACGCAGTATTTT. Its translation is CASSFTRGVSTDTQYF.

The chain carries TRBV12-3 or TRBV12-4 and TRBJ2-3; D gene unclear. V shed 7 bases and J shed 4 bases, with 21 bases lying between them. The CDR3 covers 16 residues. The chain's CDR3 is CASTFRARFGADTQYF. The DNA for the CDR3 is TGTGCCAGCACCTTCAGAGCGCGATTTGGTGCAGATACGCAGTATTTT.

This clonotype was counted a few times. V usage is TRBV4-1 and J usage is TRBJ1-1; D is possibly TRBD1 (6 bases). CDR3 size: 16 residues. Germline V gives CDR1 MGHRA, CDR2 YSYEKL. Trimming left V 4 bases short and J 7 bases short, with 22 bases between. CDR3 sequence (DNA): TGCGCCAGCAGCCCCACGGCGAGACAGGTTCTAATTGAAGCTTTCTTT. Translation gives CASSPTARQVLIEAFF.

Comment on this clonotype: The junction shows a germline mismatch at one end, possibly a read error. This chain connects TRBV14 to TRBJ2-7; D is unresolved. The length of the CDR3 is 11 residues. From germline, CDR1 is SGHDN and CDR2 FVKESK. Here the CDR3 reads CVSSQYEAQYF. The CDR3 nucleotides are TGTGTCAGCAGCCAGTACGAGGCCCAGTACTTC. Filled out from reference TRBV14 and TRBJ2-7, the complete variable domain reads EAGVTQFPSHSVIEKGQTVTLRCDPISGHDNLYWYRRVMGKEIKFLLHFVKESKQDESGMPNNRFLAERTGGTYSTLKVQPAELEDSGVYFCVSSQYEAQYFGPGTRLTVT.

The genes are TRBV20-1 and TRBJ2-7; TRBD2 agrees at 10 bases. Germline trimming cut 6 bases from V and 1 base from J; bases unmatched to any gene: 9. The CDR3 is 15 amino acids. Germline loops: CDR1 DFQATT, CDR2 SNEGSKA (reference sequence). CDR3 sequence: CSARLSGRLSYEQYF. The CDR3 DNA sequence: TGCAGTGCCCGCCTTAGCGGGAGGCTATCCTACGAGCAGTACTTC.

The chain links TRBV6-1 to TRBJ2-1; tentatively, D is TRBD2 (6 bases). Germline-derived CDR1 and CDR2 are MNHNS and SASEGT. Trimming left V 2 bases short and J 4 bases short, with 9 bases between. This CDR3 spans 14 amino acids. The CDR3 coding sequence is TGTGCCAGCAGTGAATGGGGAGGTTACAATGAGCAGTTCTTC. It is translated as CASSEWGGYNEQFF.

The CDR3 DNA follows: TGTGCCTGTACGGAAGGGGCCTCGAGGTCCCACGAGCAGTACTTC. Residues: CACTEGASRSHEQYF. The chain combines TRBV28 with TRBJ2-7, with TRBD1 as a possible D gene (5 bases). V shed 11 bases and J shed 5 bases, with 25 bases lying between them. CDR1 is MDHEN and CDR2 is SYDVKM in the germline V gene. The CDR3 has 15 amino acids.

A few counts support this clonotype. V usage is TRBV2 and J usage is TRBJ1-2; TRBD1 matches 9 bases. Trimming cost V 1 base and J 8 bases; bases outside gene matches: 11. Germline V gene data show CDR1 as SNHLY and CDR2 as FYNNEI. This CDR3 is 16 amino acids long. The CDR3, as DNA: TGTGCCAGCAGTGAAGACAGGGGGCAAACATTGTTAGGCTACACCTTC. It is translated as CASSEDRGQTLLGYTF. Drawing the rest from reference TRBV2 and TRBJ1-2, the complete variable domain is EPEVTQTPSHQVTQMGQEVILRCVPISNHLYFYWYRQILGQKVEFLVSFYNNEISEKSEIFDDQFSVERPDGSNFTLKIRSTKLEDSAMYFCASSEDRGQTLLGYTFGSGTRLTVV.

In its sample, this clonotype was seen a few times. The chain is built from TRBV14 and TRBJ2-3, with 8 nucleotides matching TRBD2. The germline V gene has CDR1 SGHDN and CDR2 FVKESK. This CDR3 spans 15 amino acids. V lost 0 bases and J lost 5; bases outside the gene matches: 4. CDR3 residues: CASSQDPGGKDTQYF. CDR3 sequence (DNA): TGTGCCAGCAGCCAAGATCCGGGAGGGAAAGATACGCAGTATTTT.